The 3 T cell receptor beta chains below all came from one sample that was sequenced in a study of spatial heterogeneity in lung cancer (dated by TCRdb to between 2018 and 2020). Interpreted using the paper, the time point label stands for: sample taken at primary tumor resection. The method behind the library was 5' RACE. Sequencing relied on a NextSeq 500. TCRdb reanalyzed the raw reads on its own, using fastp at Q25 for trimming and MiXCR for clone calling, and kept in-frame beta chains. Entries are consolidated by CDR3 protein sequence, retaining the most common genes and DNA. The sample records approximately 11,000 distinct CDR3 sequences, 5.5% to 6.5% of which are singletons. In total, the top ten clones hold around 30% of the sample. The sequenced sample was normal lung tissue next to the tumor, obtained at surgery. These receptors were collected from a male donor with early-stage non-small cell lung cancer.

Ten or more counts support this clonotype. V gene TRBV6-2 or TRBV6-3 combines with J gene TRBJ2-5, with D uncertain. Trimming took off 4 bases at V and 5 bases at J, with 20 bases between the two ends. The V gene's germline CDR1 is MNHEY and CDR2 SVGEGT. The CDR3 has 16 residues. CDR3 residues: CASSSPQANILETQYF. The CDR3 nucleotides read TGTGCCAGCAGTTCACCACAAGCGAATATTCTGGAGACCCAGTACTTC.

In this sample, this clonotype turned up many times. The chain uses TRBV3-1 and TRBJ2-3; 9 positions match TRBD2. This CDR3 region has 16 residues. Germline CDR1 reads LGHDT; CDR2 reads YNNKEL (reference sequence). Trimming cost V 4 bases and J 2 bases; bases outside gene matches: 7. The CDR3: CASSLLAGASTDTQYF. The CDR3 DNA reads TGTGCCAGCAGCCTTTTAGCGGGGGCGTCCACAGATACGCAGTATTTT.

This clonotype has a count of ten or more. The gene calls are TRBV7-2 and TRBJ2-1, with 7 positions matching TRBD2. Germline CDR1 and CDR2: SGHTA and FQGNSA. The CDR3 sequence is 14 residues long. V shed 5 bases and J 5 bases; nucleotides not matched to a gene: 6. CDR3 nucleotides: TGTGCCAGCAGCCCCCGGACTAGAAACAATGAGCAGTTCTTC. It is translated as CASSPRTRNNEQFF.